The source of this T cell receptor beta chain is a study of T cells in Graves' hyperthyroidism and ophthalmopathy. This clonotype occurred many times. Its antigen remains unidentified. Amplified TCR beta CDR3 regions came from RNA transcripts. Researchers ran a first-round RT-PCR on the TCR CDR3 using the HTBI primer set. TCRdb reprocessed the multiplex PCR reads via MiXCR and lists one record per CDR3 protein. The sample includes 400,000 to 550,000 distinct CDR3 sequences, approximately 15% of them seen just once. CDR1 is LGHNT, CDR2 FRNRAP, per germline. CDR3 length: 16 residues. The J segment lost 7 bases and the V segment lost 5 bases, leaving 12 bases of the junction unmatched. Stable disease denoted Graves' hyperthyroidism without ophthalmopathy progression within 18 months. General observations from the study: The blood repertoire included most of the expanded thyroid clonotypes above 0.001.

Sequenced input: blood. The rearrangement joins TRBV12-5 to TRBJ2-5, with TRBD1 matching over 11 bases. The sequence was collected from a woman aged 18-29 years with Graves' hyperthyroidism. The CDR3 nucleotides are TGTGCTAGTGGTGCACCGGGGACAGGGGGTCGAAGGACCCAGTACTTC. Translated: CASGAPGTGGRRTQYF. Full variable domain (rest looked up from reference TRBV12-5 and TRBJ2-5): DARVTQTPRHKVTEMGQEVTMRCQPILGHNTVFWYRQTMMQGLELLAYFRNRAPLDDSGMPKDRFSAEMPDATLATLKIQPSEPRDSAVYFCASGAPGTGGRRTQYFGPGTRLLVL.